Presented here are 21 T cell receptor beta chains from one specimen sequenced in a study of technical replicates of blood from a handful of donors. Sequencing used immunoSEQ multiplex PCR; TCRdb keeps in-frame clones, though not all of them. The sample has about 60,000 clones; about 87% are singletons. Source material: PBMCs. The receptors originated from a human donor in good health. Some clones in this sample may be carry-over from other donors' samples.

The V and J genes are TRBV6-5 and TRBJ2-3, with 7 bases fitting TRBD1. The germline gives CDR1 MNHEY, CDR2 SVGAGI. V trimming: 6 bases; J trimming: 0 bases; junction bases outside the gene matches: 3. The CDR3 sequence is 14 residues long. The DNA of the CDR3 is TGTGCCAGCAGCGACAGGGCGAGCACAGATACGCAGTATTTT. It encodes CASSDRASTDTQYF.

V usage is TRBV5-1 and J usage is TRBJ1-3, with 8 bases fitting TRBD1. The V gene's germline CDR1 is SGHRS and CDR2 YFSETQ. The CDR3 consists of 15 residues. After removal of 4 bases from V and 0 bases from J, the junction contained 3 bases not matched to a gene. As DNA, the CDR3 is TGCGCCAGCAGCCTGGGACAGGCCTCTGGAAACACCATATATTTT. This gives the protein CASSLGQASGNTIYF.

The V gene is TRBV5-1, the J gene TRBJ1-2, with a tentative D call TRBD1 (5 bases). The CDR3 extends over 14 amino acids. Looked up from germline, CDR1 is SGHRS and CDR2 is YFSETQ. Between the trimmed V and J ends, which lost 2 bases and 5 bases, there was a span of 13 bases. The CDR3 DNA follows: TGCGCCAGCAGCTTCGGGGTGGGACTTTATGGCTACACCTTC. Protein product: CASSFGVGLYGYTF. The variable domain in full, completed from reference TRBV5-1 and TRBJ1-2, reads KAGVTQTPRYLIKTRGQQVTLSCSPISGHRSVSWYQQTPGQGLQFLFEYFSETQRNKGNFPGRFSGRQFSNSRSEMNVSTLELGDSALYLCASSFGVGLYGYTFGSGTRLTVV.

J is TRBJ2-2 and V is TRBV10-3; TRBD1 matches 11 bases. Germline V gene data show CDR1 as ENHRY and CDR2 as SYGVKD. V dropped 2 bases and J dropped 4; count of bases not matched to a gene: 3. The CDR3 loop spans 16 amino acids. This chain's CDR3 is CAISEGQGAATGELFF. The CDR3 DNA is TGTGCCATCAGTGAGGGACAGGGGGCCGCCACCGGGGAGCTGTTTTTT.

This chain joins TRBV5-1 and TRBJ1-1, with D perhaps TRBD1 (5 bases). The CDR3 runs 14 residues. V dropped 0 bases and J dropped 0 bases, with 6 bases sitting between them. CDR1 and CDR2 from the germline V gene are SGHRS and YFSETQ. The CDR3 nucleotides are TGCGCCAGCAGCTTGGGGACAATGAACACTGAAGCTTTCTTT. This gives the protein CASSLGTMNTEAFF.

CDR3 nucleotides: TGTGCCAGCAGCTTTCGCGACGGGGAGCTGTTTTTT. Its protein is CASSFRDGELFF. The genes are TRBV7-9 and TRBJ2-2, with no clear D. V shed 3 bases and J shed 7 bases, with 6 bases lying between them. This CDR3 is built from 12 residues. Germline CDR1 reads SEHNR; CDR2 reads FQNEAQ (reference sequence).

The chain joins TRBV11-2 to TRBJ2-7; 12 bases match TRBD2. This CDR3 comprises 17 residues. V shed 2 bases and J 2 bases; nucleotides not matched to a gene: 7. In germline, CDR1 is SGHAT, CDR2 FQNNGV. Written as DNA, the CDR3 is TGTGCCAGCAGCTTACGACTAGCGGGAGTGTCTACCTACGAGCAGTACTTC. Protein: CASSLRLAGVSTYEQYF. The whole variable domain, filled in from reference TRBV11-2 and TRBJ2-7, reads EAGVAQSPRYKIIEKRQSVAFWCNPISGHATLYWYQQILGQGPKLLIQFQNNGVVDDSQLPKDRFSAERLKGVDSTLKIQPAKLEDSAVYLCASSLRLAGVSTYEQYFGPGTRLTVT.

The chain is built from TRBV4-2 and TRBJ2-4; 9 bases align to TRBD2. CDR1 LGHNA and CDR2 YNFKEQ come from the germline V gene. The junction had 4 bases not matched to a gene; V was cut back by 3 bases and J by 1 base. The CDR3 runs to 16 residues. CDR3 loop: CASSHGTSMAKNIQYF. Here the CDR3 DNA reads TGTGCCAGCAGCCATGGGACTAGCATGGCCAAAAACATTCAGTACTTC.

V and J are TRBV5-4 and TRBJ2-1; possible D gene TRBD2, 6 bases. In germline, CDR1 is SGHNT, CDR2 YYREEE (reference sequence). CDR3 length: 16 amino acids. With 2 bases removed from V and 6 bases from J, the gap between germline ends came to 18 bases. CDR3 protein: CASSLYRGTGLNEQFF. Here the CDR3 DNA reads TGTGCCAGCAGCTTATATCGGGGGACCGGTCTCAATGAGCAGTTCTTC.

CDR3 region: CASSEQAGGRYEQYF. CDR3 bases: TGTGCCAGCAGTGAGCAAGCGGGGGGGCGCTACGAGCAGTACTTC. The J gene is TRBJ2-7, the V gene TRBV25-1; 10 nucleotides line up with TRBD2. Germline lookup yields CDR1 MGHDK and CDR2 SYGVNS. The CDR3 is 15 residues long. V was clipped by 3 bases and J by 3 bases; unmatched bases: 5.

This chain joins TRBV2 and TRBJ1-2; 10 bases agree with TRBD1. This CDR3 spans 14 amino acids. CDR1 SNHLY and CDR2 FYNNEI come from the germline V gene. Trimming at V came to 4 bases and at J to 8 bases, leaving 7 bases not matched to a gene. CDR3 loop: CASSAGTGVNGYTF. CDR3 nucleotides: TGTGCCAGCAGTGCCGGGACAGGGGTTAACGGCTACACCTTC.

The chain recombines TRBV4-1 with TRBJ2-1; D might be TRBD2 (6 bases). V lost 2 bases, J lost 4 bases, and 15 bases lay in between. Germline CDR1 and CDR2: MGHRA and YSYEKL. The CDR3 is made up of 16 amino acids. For the CDR3, the DNA is TGCGCCAGCAGCCAACCCAGGGACTCCCCTTACAATGAGCAGTTCTTC. Translating gives CASSQPRDSPYNEQFF.

The chain employs TRBV7-9 and TRBJ2-7; TRBD1 matches 10 bases. CDR3 size: 15 residues. Germline CDR1 SEHNR, CDR2 FQNEAQ (reference sequence). Unmatched junction bases numbered 7, after V lost 5 bases and J lost 3 bases. The CDR3 is CASSAQGQGNYEQYF. In DNA form, the CDR3 reads TGTGCCAGCAGCGCCCAGGGACAGGGGAACTACGAGCAGTACTTC.

V usage is TRBV5-1 and J usage is TRBJ1-1; maybe TRBD1 (5 bases). Germline V lookup: CDR1 SGHRS, CDR2 YFSETQ. V was clipped by 5 bases and J by 5 bases, with 19 bases between them. The length of the CDR3 is 15 residues. The CDR3 DNA follows: TGCGCCAGCAGTTCCCAAAGCGGGGGTTTTACTGAAGCTTTCTTT. As protein: CASSSQSGGFTEAFF.

The chain recombines TRBV4-1 with TRBJ1-5, with D hard to call. Trimming left V 4 bases short and J 5 bases short, with 9 bases between. Germline lookup yields CDR1 MGHRA and CDR2 YSYEKL. The CDR3 totals 13 residues. The CDR3 DNA is TGCGCCAGCAGCCCAAATACGGATCAGCCCCAGCATTTT. Its translation: CASSPNTDQPQHF.

V and J are TRBV2 and TRBJ1-2; D is unclear. Germline-derived CDR1 and CDR2 are SNHLY and FYNNEI. The CDR3 is made up of 11 amino acids. V was shortened by 6 bases and J by 8 bases, with 10 bases between the two germline ends. The CDR3 sequence is CASRVRVGYTF. The CDR3 DNA reads as TGTGCCAGCAGGGTAAGAGTCGGCTACACCTTC.

CDR3 region: CASSLAVGQNNQPQHF. For the CDR3, the DNA is TGTGCCAGCAGCTTAGCGGTTGGGCAAAACAATCAGCCCCAGCATTTT. This rearrangement joins TRBV11-2 to TRBJ1-5; D gene uncertain. V was cut by 1 base and J by 3 bases, with 13 bases left in between. CDR1 and CDR2 from the germline V gene are SGHAT and FQNNGV. The CDR3 is made up of 16 amino acids.

The J gene is TRBJ2-3, the V gene TRBV4-2; 9 nucleotides line up with TRBD1. Germline assignment: CDR1 LGHNA and CDR2 YNFKEQ. V gave up 6 bases and J gave up 6 bases; unmatched junction bases: 19. The CDR3 is 18 amino acids. This CDR3 reads CASRHTNRGTGNTDTQYF. As DNA, the CDR3 is TGTGCCAGCAGACATACAAACCGGGGGACAGGGAATACGGATACGCAGTATTTT.

The J gene is TRBJ2-5, the V gene TRBV4-2; the match to TRBD1 covers 9 bases. This CDR3 is built from 14 residues. Germline CDR1 LGHNA, CDR2 YNFKEQ. Trimming removed 4 bases from V and 4 bases from J; junction bases left unmatched: 4. The CDR3 coding sequence is TGTGCCAGCAGCCCTGGGACAGGGCGAGAGACCCAGTACTTC. Translation gives CASSPGTGRETQYF.

This chain's CDR3 is CASSQDIWRVDTQYF. CDR3 in DNA: TGCGCCAGCAGCCAAGACATCTGGCGGGTAGATACGCAGTATTTT. The V gene is TRBV4-1, the J gene TRBJ2-3; weak D call: TRBD2 (5 bases). This CDR3 has 15 residues. Per germline, CDR1 MGHRA and CDR2 YSYEKL. The germline V and J ends were trimmed by 0 bases and 5 bases, with 12 bases remaining between them.

This clone was found a few times. This chain connects TRBV7-2 to TRBJ2-7; 9 positions agree with TRBD2. After removal of 5 bases from V and 4 bases from J, the junction contained 6 bases not matched to a gene. This CDR3 is built from 14 residues. Germline V gene data show CDR1 as SGHTA and CDR2 as FQGNSA. CDR3 DNA: TGTGCCAGCAGCCAACGACTAGCGGCTTACGAGCAGTACTTC. Its translation is CASSQRLAAYEQYF.